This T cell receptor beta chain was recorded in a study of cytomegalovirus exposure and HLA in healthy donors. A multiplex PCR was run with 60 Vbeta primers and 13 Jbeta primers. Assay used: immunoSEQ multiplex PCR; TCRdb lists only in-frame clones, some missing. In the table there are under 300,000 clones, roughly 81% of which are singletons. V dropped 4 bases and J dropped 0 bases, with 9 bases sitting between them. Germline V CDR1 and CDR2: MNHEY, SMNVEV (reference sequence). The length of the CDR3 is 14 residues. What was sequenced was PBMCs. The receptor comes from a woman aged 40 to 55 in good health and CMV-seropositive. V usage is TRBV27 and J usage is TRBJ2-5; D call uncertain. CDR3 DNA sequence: TGTGCCAGCAGTTCCGACACCTACCAAGAGACCCAGTACTTC. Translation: CASSSDTYQETQYF.